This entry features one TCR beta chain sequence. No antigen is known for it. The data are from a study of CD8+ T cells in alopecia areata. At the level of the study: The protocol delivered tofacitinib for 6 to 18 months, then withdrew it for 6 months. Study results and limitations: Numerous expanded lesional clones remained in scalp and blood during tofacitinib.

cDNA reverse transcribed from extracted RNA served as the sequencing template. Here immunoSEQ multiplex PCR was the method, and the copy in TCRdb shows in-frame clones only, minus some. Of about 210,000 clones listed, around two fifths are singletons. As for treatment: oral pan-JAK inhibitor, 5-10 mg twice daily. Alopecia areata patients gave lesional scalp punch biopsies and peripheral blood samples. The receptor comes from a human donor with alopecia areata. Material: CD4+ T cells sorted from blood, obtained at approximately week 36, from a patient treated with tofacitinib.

In nucleotides, the CDR3 is TGTGCCAGCAGTGATTTACAGGGGGGCACAGATACGCAGTATTTT. This encodes CASSDLQGGTDTQYF. The chain carries TRBV25-1 and TRBJ2-3, with 8 bases identical to TRBD1. The CDR3 runs to 15 residues. Losses at the gene ends were 3 bases for V and 1 base for J; bases not matched to a gene: 3. CDR1 is MGHDK, CDR2 SYGVNS, per germline.